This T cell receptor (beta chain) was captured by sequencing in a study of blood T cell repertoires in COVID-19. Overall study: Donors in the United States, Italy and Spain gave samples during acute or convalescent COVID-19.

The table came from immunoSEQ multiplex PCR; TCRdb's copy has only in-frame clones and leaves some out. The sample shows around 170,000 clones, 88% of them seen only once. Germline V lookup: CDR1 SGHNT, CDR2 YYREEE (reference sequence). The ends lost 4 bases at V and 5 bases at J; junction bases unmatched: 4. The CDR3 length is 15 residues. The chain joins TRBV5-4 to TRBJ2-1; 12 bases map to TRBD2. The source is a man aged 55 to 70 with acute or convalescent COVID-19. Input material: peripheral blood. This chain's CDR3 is CASSLAGGPDNEQFF. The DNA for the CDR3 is TGTGCCAGCAGCCTAGCGGGAGGGCCCGACAATGAGCAGTTCTTC.